This TCR beta chain appears in the sequencing data of a study of cytomegalovirus exposure and HLA in healthy donors. Study-wide findings and caveats: As confirmed in vitro, three CMV-associated chains were specific for CMV antigens.

V shed 6 bases, J shed 4 bases, and the junction held 8 bases outside the gene matches. Germline V CDR1 and CDR2: MNHEY, SMNVEV (reference sequence). The CDR3 runs to 14 residues. Use of 60 Vbeta and 13 Jbeta primers characterized the PCR. TCRdb's table, derived via immunoSEQ multiplex PCR, lists solely in-frame clones and lacks some. The data contain about 170,000 clones, around 76% of them seen just once; the ten biggest clones take up roughly 2%. A word on this clone: Its antigen is currently unknown.

The gene calls are TRBV27 and TRBJ2-7; the match to TRBD2 covers 8 bases. The TCR was taken from a female donor in good health and CMV-seronegative. Sequencing was performed on PBMCs. The DNA of the CDR3 is TGTGCCAGCAGGGGCACCGGGACTAGTTACGAGCAGTACTTC. Encoded protein: CASRGTGTSYEQYF.